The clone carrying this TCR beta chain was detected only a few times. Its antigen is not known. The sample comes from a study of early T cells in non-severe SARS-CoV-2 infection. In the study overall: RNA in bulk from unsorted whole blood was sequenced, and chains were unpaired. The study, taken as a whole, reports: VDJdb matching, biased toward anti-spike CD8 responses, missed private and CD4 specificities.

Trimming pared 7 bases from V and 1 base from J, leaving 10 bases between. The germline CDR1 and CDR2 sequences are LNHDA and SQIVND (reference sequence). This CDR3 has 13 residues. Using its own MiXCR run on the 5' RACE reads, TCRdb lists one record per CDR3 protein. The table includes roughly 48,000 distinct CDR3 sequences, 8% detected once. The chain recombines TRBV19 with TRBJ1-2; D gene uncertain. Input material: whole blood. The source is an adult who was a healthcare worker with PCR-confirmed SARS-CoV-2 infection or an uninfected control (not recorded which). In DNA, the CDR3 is TGTGCCAGTAAATCCCCCAGTAACTATGGCTACACCTTC. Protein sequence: CASKSPSNYGYTF. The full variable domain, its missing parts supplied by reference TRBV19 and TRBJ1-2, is DGGITQSPKYLFRKEGQNVTLSCEQNLNHDAMYWYRQDPGQGLRLIYYSQIVNDFQKGDIAEGYSVSREKKESFPLTVTSAQKNPTAFYLCASKSPSNYGYTFGSGTRLTVV.